Listed here is a single T cell receptor (beta chain). Its binding antigen is unknown. Base qualities are not at hand, and no much larger clone is one base apart. This was a case-control study nested in a cohort of healthcare workers in London, UK, who had nasopharyngeal swab PCR tests and blood samples taken every week. Healthcare workers were recruited between 23 and 31 March 2020, during the week of the UK lockdown, and were followed weekly for up to roughly 16 weeks. The data originate from a study of early T cells in non-severe SARS-CoV-2 infection (dated by TCRdb to 2020 to 2022). As for the study more broadly: Because TCR sequencing was done on bulk RNA from unsorted whole blood, the alpha and beta chains could not be paired. General conclusions and limits of the study: VDJdb matching was skewed toward anti-spike CD8 responses and likely underestimated virus-specific expansions by missing private and CD4 specificities.

The CDR3 numbers 15 residues from cysteine through phenylalanine. Only CDR3 DNA remains: 45 bases, in frame from the first base. A distance of 13 bases separates the germline ends of V and J, which lose 5 bases and 5 bases respectively. The receptor library was made with 5' RACE. The sequencing machine was a NextSeq 500. To correct for sequencing error and PCR bias, the TCR library protocol tagged individual cDNA molecules with unique molecular identifiers. Both TCR alpha and beta chains were sequenced, and tight co-correlation was observed between alpha and beta sequence abundances in each sample. As for how the authors treated the data: V gene, J gene and CDR3 annotation of TCR sequences was performed with Decombinator V4. Expanded TCRs were defined as changing significantly between any two time points under a Poisson model with p below 0.0001. TCR abundances were normalised to the total number of TCRs sequenced per sample and expressed as counts per million. TRAV1-2 paired with TRAJ12, TRAJ20 or TRAJ33 defined MAIT TCRs, while TRAV10 paired with TRAJ18 defined iNKT TCRs. VDJdb, accessed 1 November 2021, was searched for CMV, EBV and SARS-CoV-2 annotated TCRs, excluding TCRs annotated for multiple antigens. TCRdb reprocessed the public reads (quality trimming at Q25 with fastp, clone calling with MiXCR) and kept in-frame beta chains. When rows share a CDR3 protein, they turn into one entry using the most common DNA and genes. TCRdb's processing, not the study's, gives the V and J calls here. The sample contains some 50,000 distinct CDR3 sequences, approximately 8% of them found a single time. Jointly, the top ten make up under 4.5% of the sample.

Sequencing was performed on whole blood, taken at baseline. The receptor chain draws on TRBV12-3 or TRBV12-4 and TRBJ1-6; no D segment can be confidently identified. The receptor was isolated from an adult who was a healthcare worker with PCR-confirmed SARS-CoV-2 infection or an uninfected control (not recorded which). The DNA is as follows: TGTGCCAGCAGTCCCCAGGACCCGGATAATTCACCCCTCCACTTT. Its translation is CASSPQDPDNSPLHF.